Listed here are 21 T cell receptor beta chains from one sample, sequenced in a study of molecular identifiers for immune sequencing clone quantification. TCRdb re-analysed the PCR reads in MiXCR, keeping a single row per CDR3 protein. The data hold approximately 500,000 distinct CDR3 sequences, with about 22% observed a single time. What was sequenced was naive CD8+ T cells from blood, with Jurkat cell RNA spiked in. The sample's subset: FACS-sorted CD8+CD4-CCR7+CD45RA+ naive T cells. The receptors stem from a human donor in good health. Some libraries in this study had Jurkat cell RNA spiked in.

The chain employs TRBV27 and TRBJ2-7; D may match TRBD1 or TRBD2 (5 bases each). CDR1 and CDR2 (germline): MNHEY, SMNVEV (reference sequence). Trimming shortened V by 4 bases and J by 4 bases, and 17 bases separated the two germline ends. The CDR3 loop spans 15 amino acids. DNA for the CDR3: TGTGCCAGCAGTTCATTAGAGGGGATGGAGTACGAGCAGTACTTC. Translation gives CASSSLEGMEYEQYF.

The sample holds a few counts of this clonotype. The chain couples TRBV15 to TRBJ1-5; D may be TRBD1 (5 bases). V was trimmed by 0 bases and J by 6 bases, leaving 15 bases between them. The CDR3 covers 16 residues. From germline, CDR1 is LNHNV and CDR2 YYDKDF (reference sequence). This CDR3 is CATSRDGAVWVQPQHF. CDR3 DNA sequence: TGTGCCACCAGCAGAGATGGGGCTGTCTGGGTTCAGCCCCAGCATTTT.

The gene calls are TRBV21-1 and TRBJ2-1; TRBD2 is the table's D call and was not checked against the DNA. TRBV21-1 represents a pseudogene. The CDR3 length is 18 residues. The CDR3 loop reads CASSKELAGRQRGNEQFF. The CDR3 DNA reads as TGTGCCAGCAGCAAAGAACTAGCGGGCCGACAACGTGGCAATGAGCAGTTCTTC.

In its sample, this clonotype was seen many times. The chain couples TRBV7-9 to TRBJ2-2; TRBD1 is a possible D gene (5 bases). The CDR3 runs to 14 residues. V gave up 6 bases and J gave up 0 bases, with 8 bases separating them. The germline V gene encodes CDR1 SEHNR and CDR2 FQNEAQ (reference sequence). The CDR3 is CASRQESNTGELFF. CDR3 nucleotide sequence: TGTGCCAGCAGACAGGAATCGAACACCGGGGAGCTGTTTTTT.

The J gene is TRBJ1-5, the V gene TRBV10-2, with D tentatively TRBD1 (5 bases). Trimming removed 3 bases at V and 7 bases at J, with 16 bases between. The CDR3 is 15 residues long. Germline V CDR1 and CDR2: WSHSY, SAAADI. The CDR3 coding sequence is TGCGCCAGCAGTGAACGGTGGGACCCACCCCAGCCCCAGCATTTT. Translation: CASSERWDPPQPQHF.

The chain carries TRBV6-5 and TRBJ2-7, with TRBD2 as a possible D gene (6 bases). Germline V gene sequence: CDR1 MNHEY, CDR2 SVGAGI. The CDR3 runs to 14 residues. V lost 4 bases, J lost 0 bases, and 10 bases lay in between. The CDR3, as DNA: TGTGCCAGCAGTTCGGGAGTCGGCTCCTACGAGCAGTACTTC. Its translation is CASSSGVGSYEQYF.

CDR3 bases: TGTGCCAGCAGTGAAAGGGCGGCATCCTACGAGCAGTACTTC. It is translated as CASSERAASYEQYF. The chain recombines TRBV2 with TRBJ2-7; D is undetermined. CDR3 length: 14 amino acids. Germline lookup yields CDR1 SNHLY and CDR2 FYNNEI. V lost 2 bases to trimming and J lost 1 base, with 9 bases between them.

This clonotype was recorded at least ten times. The V gene is TRBV4-3, the J gene TRBJ2-3; 10 bases map to TRBD2. Germline assignment: CDR1 LGHNA and CDR2 YSLEER. V shed 1 base and J 2 bases; nucleotides not matched to a gene: 6. There are 17 residues in the CDR3. CDR3 residues: CASSQGLAGAFTDTQYF. The CDR3 DNA follows: TGCGCCAGCAGCCAAGGGCTAGCGGGGGCCTTCACAGATACGCAGTATTTT.

The chain couples TRBV13 to TRBJ2-5, with D possibly TRBD2 on 5 matching bases. Germline V gene lookup returns CDR1 PRHDT and CDR2 FYEKMQ (reference sequence). V lost 5 bases to trimming and J lost 5 bases, with 18 bases between them. The CDR3 length is 15 residues. For the CDR3, the DNA is TGTGCCAGCAGCCCTCCAGGACTCGCTCGCGAGACCCAGTACTTC. This translates into CASSPPGLARETQYF.

The V and J genes are TRBV4-3 and TRBJ2-7, with 7 bases lining up with TRBD1. From germline, CDR1 is LGHNA and CDR2 YSLEER. CDR3 size: 16 residues. V was pared by 0 bases and J by 4 bases, with 9 bases of the junction left unmatched. CDR3 coding DNA: TGCGCCAGCAGCCAAGATCTTACAGGGGAAGGGTACGAGCAGTACTTC. Its translation is CASSQDLTGEGYEQYF.

This clonotype came up a few times. The rearrangement links TRBV30 to TRBJ2-1; TRBD2 might be the D (6 bases). Germline V CDR1 and CDR2: GTSNPN, SVGIG (reference sequence). The ends were cut back, 4 bases at V and 9 bases at J, with 7 bases in the middle. The CDR3 runs 10 residues. For the CDR3, the DNA is TGTGCCTGGATAGCGGCTGAGCAGTTCTTC. The encoded protein is CAWIAAEQFF.

As to this clonotype: One junction end does not reproduce the germline sequence, and a read error may be involved. V gene TRBV10-2 combines with J gene TRBJ1-1; D is possibly TRBD1 (6 bases). Germline values: CDR1 WSHSY, CDR2 SAAADI. The CDR3 extends over 13 amino acids. The CDR3 nucleotides are TGCGCCGTAGATGGGGGGGCGGACACTGAAGCTCTCTTT. This translates into CAVDGGADTEALF.

Ten or more counts support this clonotype. The J gene is TRBJ1-5, the V gene TRBV27; tentatively, D is TRBD1 (6 bases). This CDR3 region has 13 residues. The V end was cut by 6 bases, the J end by 4 bases, with 10 bases between. In germline, CDR1 is MNHEY, CDR2 SMNVEV (reference sequence). The CDR3 DNA reads TGTGCCAGCAGCCGGACAGTTAATCAGCCCCAGCATTTT. Encoded protein: CASSRTVNQPQHF.

V usage is TRBV4-1 and J usage is TRBJ2-5, with D hard to call. Between the trimmed V and J ends, which lost 0 bases and 1 base, there was a span of 9 bases. CDR1 and CDR2 from the germline V gene are MGHRA and YSYEKL. The CDR3 totals 15 residues. The CDR3 DNA follows: TGCGCCAGCAGCCAAGAGGTTTTAGCCCAAGAGACCCAGTACTTC. Translating it yields CASSQEVLAQETQYF.

This clonotype has more than one count but fewer than ten. The rearrangement joins TRBV4-1 to TRBJ2-5; D not certain. Germline-derived CDR1 and CDR2 are MGHRA and YSYEKL. The CDR3 spans 17 residues. V was cut by 5 bases and J by 0 bases, with 19 bases left in between. The CDR3 region is CASSASSPDLNQETQYF. The CDR3 DNA sequence: TGCGCCAGCAGCGCAAGTTCCCCCGACCTAAACCAAGAGACCCAGTACTTC.

The chain has TRBV28 and TRBJ2-7; possible D gene TRBD2, 7 bases. V was shortened by 3 bases and J by 1 base, with 13 bases between the two germline ends. CDR1 is MDHEN and CDR2 is SYDVKM in the germline V gene. The CDR3 is 15 residues long. The CDR3 DNA follows: TGTGCCAGCAGTTTGCGGGGGCTTATGTCCTACGAGCAGTACTTC. Translation gives CASSLRGLMSYEQYF.

This clonotype was picked up many times. The J gene is TRBJ2-2, the V gene TRBV28; D is possibly TRBD2 (5 bases). From germline, CDR1 is MDHEN and CDR2 SYDVKM. Trimming cost V 3 bases and J 0 bases, with 11 bases left between them. There are 16 residues in the CDR3. The CDR3 DNA sequence: TGTGCCAGCAGTTTGAGTACGGGGACGAACACCGGGGAGCTGTTTTTT. Protein: CASSLSTGTNTGELFF.

A few counts support this clonotype. The chain joins TRBV6-6 to TRBJ2-7; weak D call: TRBD1 (6 bases). Germline V CDR1 and CDR2: MNHNY, SVGAGI (reference sequence). The V end lost 6 bases, the J end lost 2 bases, and 14 bases lay between the germline ends. The CDR3 runs 14 residues. CDR3 DNA sequence: TGTGCCAGCAGACCGGGACAATTAGCCTACGAGCAGTACTTC. Protein sequence: CASRPGQLAYEQYF.

V usage is TRBV9 and J usage is TRBJ1-1; the D gene is possibly TRBD1 (6 bases). From germline, CDR1 is SGDLS and CDR2 YYNGEE. The CDR3 extends over 17 amino acids. Trimming took 0 bases from V and 4 from J, leaving 19 bases between them. The CDR3 loop is CASSVGTPEQGPTEAFF. DNA of the CDR3: TGTGCCAGCAGCGTAGGGACCCCGGAACAGGGCCCCACTGAAGCTTTCTTT.

Concerning this clonotype itself: A much larger clonotype is one base distant, so this may be a read error. V usage is TRBV28 and J usage is TRBJ2-7; D not certain. Trimming removed 8 bases at V and 0 bases at J, with 11 bases between. This CDR3 spans 13 amino acids. CDR1 is MDHEN, CDR2 SYDVKM, per germline. The CDR3 here is CASGPENSYEQYF. DNA for the CDR3: TGTGCCAGCGGCCCGGAGAACTCCTACGAGCAGTACTTC.

The gene calls are TRBV20-1 and TRBJ2-1; 11 bases align to TRBD1. The CDR3 is 21 amino acids. Trimming cost V 3 bases and J 3 bases; bases outside gene matches: 22. Germline V gives CDR1 DFQATT, CDR2 SNEGSKA (reference sequence). The CDR3 loop reads CSARLPAAGQGARLIYNEQFF. Written as DNA, the CDR3 is TGCAGTGCTAGGCTACCAGCGGCCGGACAGGGGGCCCGGCTGATCTACAATGAGCAGTTCTTC.